Only one count was recorded for the clone carrying this T cell receptor (beta chain). The data were obtained in a study of blood T cell repertoires in COVID-19. Looking at the study overall: COVID-19 samples, acute and convalescent, were from the United States, Italy and Spain. PBMCs, B-cell-depleted T cells, or T cells provided the cDNA or gDNA that made up the material.

CDR1 is SGHAT and CDR2 is FQNNGV in the germline V gene. V gave up 10 bases and J gave up 3 bases; unmatched junction bases: 11. This CDR3 spans 14 amino acids. Original handling: Nucleated cell number was recorded as an estimate derived from reference gene primer amplification. Some clones are missing from TCRdb's copy, which holds only in-frame ones; the method was immunoSEQ multiplex PCR. V, J and clone size reflect that table, while D and trimming were determined from the DNA. The sample gives 60,000 or so clones, 89% of which show up once; 14% is in the top ten. The clonotype originates from a woman aged 55-75 years with active COVID-19. V usage is TRBV11-2 and J usage is TRBJ1-1, with 7 bases matching TRBD1. The sequencing sample was made of peripheral blood. CDR3 sequence reads: CATETGRSHTEAFF. The CDR3 region has the DNA TGTGCCACAGAGACAGGGCGCAGCCACACTGAAGCTTTCTTT. Drawing the rest from reference TRBV11-2 and TRBJ1-1, the complete variable domain is EAGVAQSPRYKIIEKRQSVAFWCNPISGHATLYWYQQILGQGPKLLIQFQNNGVVDDSQLPKDRFSAERLKGVDSTLKIQPAKLEDSAVYLCATETGRSHTEAFFGQGTRLTVV.